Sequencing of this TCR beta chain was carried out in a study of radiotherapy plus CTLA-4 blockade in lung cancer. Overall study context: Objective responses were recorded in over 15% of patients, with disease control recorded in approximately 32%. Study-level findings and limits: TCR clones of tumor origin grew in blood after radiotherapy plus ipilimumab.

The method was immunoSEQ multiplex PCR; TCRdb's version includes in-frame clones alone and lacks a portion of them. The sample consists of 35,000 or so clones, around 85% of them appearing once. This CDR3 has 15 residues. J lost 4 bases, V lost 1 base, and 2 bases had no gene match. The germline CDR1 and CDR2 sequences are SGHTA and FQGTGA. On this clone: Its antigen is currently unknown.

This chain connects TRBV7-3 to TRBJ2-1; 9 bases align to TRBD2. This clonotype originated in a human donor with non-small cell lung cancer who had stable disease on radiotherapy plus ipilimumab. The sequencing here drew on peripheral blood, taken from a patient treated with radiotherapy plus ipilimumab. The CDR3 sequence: CASSLNAGGYNEQFF. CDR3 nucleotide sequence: TGTGCCAGCAGCTTAAATGCGGGAGGGTACAATGAGCAGTTCTTC.